This is a list of T cell receptor beta chains from one sample in a study of blood T cell repertoires in COVID-19. Using immunoSEQ multiplex PCR, the repertoire was profiled, and TCRdb retains in-frame clones only, with some absent. The sample carries approximately 250,000 clones, around nine tenths recorded once. What was sequenced was peripheral blood. All receptors come from a man aged 35-49 years with active or convalescent COVID-19. Both conserved end residues are part of each CDR3. Each record gives: D gene, clone size, V gene, J gene, CDR3 protein, CDR3 DNA. A D gene is named only where the DNA matches it firmly. Expanded clones get a size class; other rows say once, few or many, or leave the size out.

D gene: NA; clone size: NA; V gene: TRBV20-1; J gene: TRBJ1-1; CDR3 protein: CSARQGEAFF; CDR3 DNA: TGCAGTGCTAGACAGGGAGAAGCTTTCTTT
D gene: TRBD2; clone size: NA; V gene: TRBV3-1/TRBV3-2; J gene: TRBJ2-7; CDR3 protein: CASSPGTSGGLPYEQYF; CDR3 DNA: TGTGCCAGCAGCCCAGGGACTAGCGGGGGGCTACCCTACGAGCAGTACTTC
D gene: TRBD1; clone size: NA; V gene: TRBV3-1/TRBV3-2; J gene: TRBJ1-4; CDR3 protein: CASSQSYRGEEKLFF; CDR3 DNA: TGTGCCAGCAGCCAGTCTTACAGGGGAGAAGAAAAACTGTTTTTT
D gene: TRBD1; clone size: NA; V gene: TRBV5-1; J gene: TRBJ1-1; CDR3 protein: CASSPGGGTGGRNTEAFF; CDR3 DNA: TGCGCCAGCAGCCCCGGGGGTGGGACAGGGGGCCGGAACACTGAAGCTTTCTTT
D gene: NA; clone size: NA; V gene: TRBV14; J gene: TRBJ2-7; CDR3 protein: CASSQNTYEQYF; CDR3 DNA: TGTGCCAGCAGCCAGAACACCTACGAGCAGTACTTC
D gene: NA; clone size: NA; V gene: TRBV19; J gene: TRBJ1-2; CDR3 protein: CASSIGGGYYGYTF; CDR3 DNA: TGTGCCAGTAGTATAGGGGGGGGCTACTATGGCTACACCTTC
D gene: NA; clone size: NA; V gene: TRBV11-2; J gene: TRBJ2-7; CDR3 protein: CASSHGTSTQNTQYF; CDR3 DNA: TGTGCCAGCAGCCATGGGACTTCCACACAAAACACTCAGTACTTC
D gene: TRBD1; clone size: few; V gene: TRBV5-1; J gene: TRBJ1-1; CDR3 protein: CASSLGTGGLNTEAFF; CDR3 DNA: TGCGCCAGCAGCTTGGGGACAGGGGGTCTGAACACTGAAGCTTTCTTT
D gene: NA; clone size: NA; V gene: TRBV4-1; J gene: TRBJ1-3; CDR3 protein: CASSPLRGNTIYF; CDR3 DNA: TGCGCCAGCAGCCCTCTACGGGGAAACACCATATATTTT
D gene: NA; clone size: NA; V gene: TRBV7-9; J gene: TRBJ1-5; CDR3 protein: CASSLERALEPQHF; CDR3 DNA: TGTGCCAGCAGCCTAGAGCGTGCTTTGGAGCCCCAGCATTTT
D gene: NA; clone size: few; V gene: TRBV5-4; J gene: TRBJ2-7; CDR3 protein: CASSDIAVGRYEQYF; CDR3 DNA: TGTGCCAGCAGCGACATAGCGGTAGGACGGTACGAGCAGTACTTC
D gene: TRBD1; clone size: NA; V gene: TRBV7-9; J gene: TRBJ2-7; CDR3 protein: CASSLAGTGHREQYF; CDR3 DNA: TGTGCCAGCAGCTTAGCGGGGACAGGGCACCGGGAGCAGTACTTC
D gene: NA; clone size: once; V gene: TRBV19; J gene: TRBJ1-2; CDR3 protein: CASSIGPPYGYTF; CDR3 DNA: TGTGCCAGTAGTATAGGTCCCCCGTATGGCTACACCTTC
D gene: TRBD2; clone size: NA; V gene: TRBV19; J gene: TRBJ2-1; CDR3 protein: CASSRKAGGTNEQFF; CDR3 DNA: TGTGCCAGTAGCCGGAAGGCGGGAGGAACAAATGAGCAGTTCTTC
D gene: NA; clone size: NA; V gene: TRBV6-2/TRBV6-3; J gene: TRBJ2-5; CDR3 protein: CASSLGVVQETQYF; CDR3 DNA: TGTGCCAGCAGTCTAGGAGTCGTCCAGGAGACCCAGTACTTC
D gene: TRBD2; clone size: NA; V gene: TRBV30; J gene: TRBJ2-3; CDR3 protein: CAWSPQGLAGFTDTQYF; CDR3 DNA: TGTGCCTGGAGTCCACAGGGACTAGCGGGGTTCACAGATACGCAGTATTTT
D gene: NA; clone size: NA; V gene: TRBV27; J gene: TRBJ1-1; CDR3 protein: CASSLLAGRAGTEAFF; CDR3 DNA: TGTGCCAGCAGTTTATTGGCAGGCCGTGCGGGCACTGAAGCTTTCTTT
D gene: NA; clone size: NA; V gene: TRBV6-5; J gene: TRBJ1-2; CDR3 protein: CASGELGGYTF; CDR3 DNA: TGTGCCAGCGGGGAGCTGGGTGGCTACACCTTC
D gene: NA; clone size: NA; V gene: TRBV12-3/TRBV12-4; J gene: TRBJ2-2; CDR3 protein: CASSLVEAGELFF; CDR3 DNA: TGTGCCAGCAGTTTGGTGGAGGCCGGGGAGCTGTTTTTT
D gene: TRBD1; clone size: NA; V gene: TRBV4-2; J gene: TRBJ1-1; CDR3 protein: CASSQHSKGQDEAFF; CDR3 DNA: TGTGCCAGCAGCCAACATTCAAAAGGACAGGATGAAGCTTTCTTT
D gene: NA; clone size: NA; V gene: TRBV19; J gene: TRBJ2-3; CDR3 protein: CASRRERRTDTQYF; CDR3 DNA: TGTGCCAGTAGACGGGAGCGCCGCACAGATACGCAGTATTTT
D gene: NA; clone size: NA; V gene: TRBV9; J gene: TRBJ2-3; CDR3 protein: CASSLNRDTQYF; CDR3 DNA: TGTGCCAGCAGTCTCAACCGGGATACGCAGTATTTT
D gene: NA; clone size: NA; V gene: TRBV21-1; J gene: TRBJ2-3; CDR3 protein: CASSPPGLAGGSTDTQYF; CDR3 DNA: TGTGCCAGCAGCCCCCCGGGACTAGCGGGAGGTTCCACAGATACGCAGTATTTT
D gene: NA; clone size: NA; V gene: TRBV5-1; J gene: TRBJ2-5; CDR3 protein: CASSLVDLPGETQYF; CDR3 DNA: TGCGCCAGCAGCTTGGTCGACCTTCCGGGGGAGACCCAGTACTTC
D gene: NA; clone size: NA; V gene: TRBV5-1; J gene: TRBJ1-1; CDR3 protein: CASSTGGTEAFF; CDR3 DNA: TGCGCCAGCAGCACGGGGGGTACTGAAGCTTTCTTT
D gene: NA; clone size: NA; V gene: TRBV5-1; J gene: TRBJ2-1; CDR3 protein: CASSLVLRQVYNEQFF; CDR3 DNA: TGCGCCAGCAGCTTGGTTTTAAGACAAGTCTACAATGAGCAGTTCTTC
D gene: NA; clone size: NA; V gene: TRBV2; J gene: TRBJ2-7; CDR3 protein: CASTYRDGGYEQYF; CDR3 DNA: TGTGCCAGCACTTACCGGGACGGGGGTTACGAGCAGTACTTC
D gene: NA; clone size: NA; V gene: TRBV3-1/TRBV3-2; J gene: TRBJ2-7; CDR3 protein: CASSPNTGVGYEQYF; CDR3 DNA: TGTGCCAGCAGCCCTAATACGGGGGTCGGGTACGAGCAGTACTTC
D gene: NA; clone size: NA; V gene: TRBV3-1/TRBV3-2; J gene: TRBJ2-4; CDR3 protein: CASSQGQVNIQYF; CDR3 DNA: TGTGCCAGCAGCCAAGGACAGGTTAACATTCAGTACTTC
D gene: NA; clone size: NA; V gene: TRBV7-9; J gene: TRBJ2-3; CDR3 protein: CASTDTGGYTDTQYF; CDR3 DNA: TGTGCCAGCACTGATACCGGGGGTTACACAGATACGCAGTATTTT
D gene: TRBD1; clone size: once; V gene: TRBV29-1; J gene: TRBJ2-7; CDR3 protein: CSAVTGDSYEQYF; CDR3 DNA: TGCAGCGCCGTTACAGGGGACTCCTACGAGCAGTACTTC
D gene: NA; clone size: NA; V gene: TRBV6-5; J gene: TRBJ2-7; CDR3 protein: CASSYTGNYEQYF; CDR3 DNA: TGTGCCAGCAGTTACACGGGAAACTACGAGCAGTACTTC
D gene: TRBD1; clone size: NA; V gene: TRBV28; J gene: TRBJ1-4; CDR3 protein: CASSFADRDEKLFF; CDR3 DNA: TGTGCCAGCAGTTTTGCGGACAGGGATGAAAAACTGTTTTTT
D gene: NA; clone size: NA; V gene: TRBV6-5; J gene: TRBJ1-3; CDR3 protein: CASSLRGSGGNTIYF; CDR3 DNA: TGTGCCAGCAGTTTGCGGGGCTCGGGAGGAAACACCATATATTTT
D gene: TRBD2; clone size: NA; V gene: TRBV5-4; J gene: TRBJ2-1; CDR3 protein: CASSLGGASGGYNEQFF; CDR3 DNA: TGTGCCAGCAGCTTGGGTGGGGCTAGCGGGGGGTACAATGAGCAGTTCTTC
D gene: NA; clone size: NA; V gene: TRBV18; J gene: TRBJ2-5; CDR3 protein: CASSPSHGETQYF; CDR3 DNA: TGTGCCAGCTCACCCAGTCATGGAGAGACCCAGTACTTC
D gene: TRBD2; clone size: NA; V gene: TRBV25-1; J gene: TRBJ2-1; CDR3 protein: CASSGRTSGRDEQFF; CDR3 DNA: TGTGCCAGCAGTGGCCGGACTAGCGGGAGGGATGAGCAGTTCTTC
D gene: NA; clone size: NA; V gene: TRBV19; J gene: TRBJ1-5; CDR3 protein: CASSMAGTPNQPQHF; CDR3 DNA: TGTGCCAGTAGTATGGCCGGGACACCCAATCAGCCCCAGCATTTT
D gene: TRBD2; clone size: NA; V gene: TRBV25-1; J gene: TRBJ2-7; CDR3 protein: CASSESEVAGAADEQYF; CDR3 DNA: TGTGCCAGCAGTGAATCCGAGGTAGCGGGAGCGGCGGACGAGCAGTACTTC
D gene: TRBD1; clone size: NA; V gene: TRBV27; J gene: TRBJ1-5; CDR3 protein: CASSLSDRRNQPQHF; CDR3 DNA: TGTGCCAGCAGTTTATCGGACAGGCGCAATCAGCCCCAGCATTTT
D gene: NA; clone size: few; V gene: TRBV21-1; J gene: TRBJ2-3; CDR3 protein: CASSYSGTGGTDTQYF; CDR3 DNA: TGTGCCAGCAGTTATTCCGGGACAGGGGGCACAGATACGCAGTATTTT
D gene: NA; clone size: few; V gene: TRBV5-1; J gene: TRBJ1-2; CDR3 protein: CASSLMAGKNYGYTF; CDR3 DNA: TGCGCCAGCAGCTTGATGGCAGGCAAAAACTATGGCTACACCTTC
D gene: NA; clone size: NA; V gene: TRBV6-6; J gene: TRBJ1-1; CDR3 protein: CASTPGTMNTEAFF; CDR3 DNA: TGTGCCAGCACCCCGGGGACTATGAACACTGAAGCTTTCTTT
D gene: NA; clone size: NA; V gene: TRBV18; J gene: TRBJ1-2; CDR3 protein: CASSPEERTLTNYGYTF; CDR3 DNA: TGTGCCAGCTCCCCGGAGGAGCGCACTCTAACTAACTATGGCTACACCTTC
D gene: NA; clone size: NA; V gene: TRBV19; J gene: TRBJ2-7; CDR3 protein: CASTRAQDPYEQYF; CDR3 DNA: TGTGCCAGCACCAGGGCCCAGGACCCCTACGAGCAGTACTTC
D gene: TRBD2; clone size: NA; V gene: TRBV9; J gene: TRBJ2-2; CDR3 protein: CASQAGAGGELFF; CDR3 DNA: TGTGCCAGCCAAGCGGGAGCGGGTGGGGAGCTGTTTTTT
D gene: TRBD1; clone size: NA; V gene: TRBV6-5; J gene: TRBJ2-1; CDR3 protein: CASSYEDRGNEQFF; CDR3 DNA: TGTGCCAGCAGTTACGAGGACAGGGGGAATGAGCAGTTCTTC
D gene: TRBD1; clone size: NA; V gene: TRBV28; J gene: TRBJ1-6; CDR3 protein: CASSSGGEGNSPLHF; CDR3 DNA: TGTGCCAGCAGCTCAGGGGGCGAGGGTAATTCACCCCTCCACTTT
D gene: NA; clone size: NA; V gene: TRBV28; J gene: TRBJ1-5; CDR3 protein: CASSISGEYQPQHF; CDR3 DNA: TGTGCCAGCAGTATATCAGGGGAATATCAGCCCCAGCATTTT